This T cell receptor (beta chain) appears in the sequencing data of a study of blood T cell repertoires in COVID-19. The overall study: Both acute and convalescent COVID-19 samples were obtained from the United States, Italy and Spain. Sample material is recorded as cDNA or gDNA derived from T cells, B-cell-depleted T cells, or PBMCs.

The CDR3 is made up of 15 amino acids. Germline lookup yields CDR1 GTSNPN and CDR2 SVGIG (reference sequence). Germline trimming cut 2 bases from V and 3 bases from J; bases unmatched to any gene: 5. Only in-frame clones appear in the TCRdb table, and some are missing; sequencing was by immunoSEQ multiplex PCR. The data contain about 240,000 clones, roughly nine tenths of them singletons. The origin of this receptor is a man in his fifties or sixties with acute or convalescent COVID-19. The sample consisted of peripheral blood. The V gene is TRBV30, the J gene TRBJ1-4; the match to TRBD1 covers 8 bases. The CDR3 loop reads CAWSTGQGPNEKLFF. CDR3 bases: TGTGCCTGGAGTACAGGACAGGGTCCTAATGAAAAACTGTTTTTT.